Measured by frequency, the clone carrying this TCR beta chain is medium-sized. This CDR3 has 12 residues. The data were taken from a study of T cell clusters in autoimmune cytopenias. TRB was amplified from 250 ng of peripheral blood genomic DNA per sample. TRB was amplified by touch-down multiplex PCR, primer pools A and B combined. From its re-call of the multiplex PCR reads, TCRdb lists each CDR3 protein once, without DNA. The sample table includes 6,000 to 9,000 distinct CDR3 sequences. Separately, the same data were catalogued under a study of T cell repertoires in aging, cancer and after chemotherapy. That report notes: Approximately 8 million TCR reads were in the whole dataset.

The sample was peripheral blood. The receptor comes from a human donor in good health. The rearrangement joins TRBV12-3 or TRBV12-4 to TRBJ1-2. The CDR3 is CASSLLEGSYTF.